The next 12 T cell receptor beta chains were all read from a single sample in a study of human T cells and chemical hapten exposure. Noted time point: patch test 3, about 24 weeks after DPC sensitization. Treatment denoted: therapeutic diphenylcyclopropenone sensitization with weekly scalp DPC. TCRdb reanalysed the RACE reads using MiXCR and keeps one entry per CDR3 protein. The sample yields roughly 100,000 distinct CDR3 sequences, approximately 36% seen once. The sample here was whole blood, taken in connection with sensitization to the hapten diphenylcyclopropenone (DPC). The receptors shown here come from a man aged 40-49 years with alopecia areata. Some clones in this sample may be carry-over from other donors' samples.

This clonotype has more than one count but fewer than ten. This chain uses TRBV18 with TRBJ2-7, with 7 positions matching TRBD2. In germline, CDR1 is KGHSH, CDR2 LQKENI. Losses at the gene ends were 3 bases for V and 5 bases for J; bases not matched to a gene: 16. The CDR3 is made up of 17 amino acids. The CDR3 loop is CASSPNRLRGGGDEQYF. Written as DNA, the CDR3 is TGTGCCAGCTCACCGAACAGACTCCGGGGCGGGGGAGACGAGCAGTACTTC.

This sequence joins TRBV28 and TRBJ2-3, with 10 bases fitting TRBD2. Germline trimming cut 5 bases from V and 2 bases from J; bases unmatched to any gene: 22. Germline V gene lookup returns CDR1 MDHEN and CDR2 SYDVKM. The CDR3 is 21 residues long. The CDR3 DNA reads TGTGCCAGCAGTCCTCCTCGGACTAGCGGAAGGAGGGAGTCCCACACAGATACGCAGTATTTT. This encodes CASSPPRTSGRRESHTDTQYF.

The J gene is TRBJ1-6, the V gene TRBV27, with 10 bases aligning to TRBD1. Germline-derived CDR1 and CDR2 are MNHEY and SMNVEV (reference sequence). This CDR3 has 17 amino acids. V lost 5 bases, J lost 6 bases, and 10 bases stayed unmatched. The CDR3 loop is CASSPRGTGEGNSPLHF. CDR3 nucleotides: TGTGCCAGCAGTCCCCGTGGGACAGGGGAAGGTAATTCACCCCTCCACTTT.

This chain connects TRBV4-1 to TRBJ2-1; no definite D call. CDR1 is MGHRA and CDR2 is YSYEKL in the germline V gene. This CDR3 contains 13 residues. V was clipped by 0 bases and J by 10 bases, with 10 bases between them. CDR3 protein: CASSQELSGEQFF. Written as DNA, the CDR3 is TGCGCCAGCAGCCAAGAACTCTCCGGGGAGCAGTTCTTC.

This rearrangement joins TRBV21-1 to TRBJ2-7; the tabulated D call, TRBD1, remains unverified against the DNA. TRBV21-1 is a recognized pseudogene. This CDR3 contains 16 residues. As DNA, the CDR3 is TGTGCCAGCACCCTTCAGAGGGGGACTGCAGCCCTCGAGCAGTACGTC. This gives the protein CASTLQRGTAALEQYV.

The chain couples TRBV4-2 to TRBJ1-3, with TRBD1 matching over 11 bases. Germline CDR1 and CDR2: LGHNA and YNFKEQ. This CDR3 contains 18 residues. V shed 1 base, J shed 0 bases, and the junction held 5 bases outside the gene matches. The CDR3 bases are TGTGCCAGCAGCCAAGTACGGACAGGGGGCCTCTCTGGAAACACCATATATTTT. It codes for CASSQVRTGGLSGNTIYF.

V gene TRBV6-6 combines with J gene TRBJ1-2; the match to TRBD1 covers 9 bases. The germline V gene encodes CDR1 MNHNY and CDR2 SVGAGI (reference sequence). V lost 4 bases to trimming and J lost 8 bases; unmatched junction nucleotides: 8. The CDR3 length is 14 residues. CDR3 amino acids: CASSSPQGARGYTF. In nucleotides, the CDR3 is TGTGCCAGCAGTTCGCCACAGGGGGCGCGGGGCTACACCTTC.

This clonotype was observed a few times. The rearrangement joins TRBV5-6 to TRBJ1-3; TRBD1 might be the D (5 bases). Germline V gene data show CDR1 as SGHDT and CDR2 as YYEEEE. This CDR3 comprises 21 residues. Trimming shortened V by 4 bases and J by 1 base, and 30 bases separated the two germline ends. The CDR3 DNA reads TGTGCCAGCAGCCAAGTTTTTAGAGGGGCCGCGCCGGGAGAATCTGGAAACACCATATATTTT. It is translated as CASSQVFRGAAPGESGNTIYF.

This clonotype appeared many times. V and J are TRBV7-6 and TRBJ2-7; a possible D gene is TRBD1 (5 bases). Trimming took off 5 bases at V and 3 bases at J, with 8 bases between the two ends. The length of the CDR3 is 12 residues. Germline CDR1 is SGHVS and CDR2 is FNYEAQ. The CDR3 sequence: CASSLGDYEQYF. CDR3 bases: TGTGCCAGCAGCCTAGGGGACTACGAGCAGTACTTC.

The chain couples TRBV29-1 to TRBJ2-6, with D unresolved. The CDR3 is 12 residues long. Trimming removed 3 bases from V and 4 bases from J, with 4 bases in between. From germline, CDR1 is SQVTM and CDR2 ANQGSEA. The CDR3 bases are TGCAGCGTTGAGGAGGGGGCCAACGTCCTGACTTTC. Protein: CSVEEGANVLTF.

This rearrangement joins TRBV6-2 or TRBV6-3 to TRBJ2-7; 8 bases line up with TRBD2. This CDR3 is 14 amino acids long. Germline CDR1 and CDR2: MNHEY and SVGEGT. V was pared by 7 bases and J by 0 bases, with 5 bases of the junction left unmatched. The CDR3 coding sequence is TGTGCCAGCAAAGAACTAGCGGACTCCTACGAGCAGTACTTC. Translating gives CASKELADSYEQYF.

The table lists this clonotype with a few counts. The CDR3 protein is CASQLATYNEQFF. CDR3 coding DNA: TGTGCCAGCCAACTAGCTACCTACAATGAGCAGTTCTTC. V is TRBV18 and J is TRBJ2-1; D might be TRBD2 (6 bases). Germline CDR1 KGHSH, CDR2 LQKENI. Trimming pared 8 bases from V and 2 bases from J, leaving 10 bases between. The CDR3 spans 13 residues.